Below are 18 T cell receptor beta chains sequenced from a single sample in a study of CD8 T cells in Susac syndrome. cDNA came from roughly 0.53 to 1 ug RNA primed by random hexamers. One entry per CDR3 protein results from TCRdb running MiXCR on the immunoSEQ multiplex PCR reads. In the table there are fewer than 85,000 distinct CDR3 sequences, approximately 94% of which are singletons. Sequenced input: CD8+ T cells from PBMCs. These receptors all stem from a human donor with Susac syndrome.

As DNA, the CDR3 is TGTGCCAGCAGCTTAGCCCCCGCTAGCGGGGGGGCTTTTGGCGAGCAGTACTTC. It yields the protein CASSLAPASGGAFGEQYF. The J gene is TRBJ2-7, the V gene TRBV11-2; 12 bases are shared with TRBD2. This CDR3 has 18 amino acids. Germline V gives CDR1 SGHAT, CDR2 FQNNGV. Losses at the gene ends were 1 base for V and 6 bases for J; bases not matched to a gene: 13. Complete variable domain (other parts from reference TRBV11-2 and TRBJ2-7): EAGVAQSPRYKIIEKRQSVAFWCNPISGHATLYWYQQILGQGPKLLIQFQNNGVVDDSQLPKDRFSAERLKGVDSTLKIQPAKLEDSAVYLCASSLAPASGGAFGEQYFGPGTRLTVT.

This sequence joins TRBV7-9 and TRBJ1-1; 8 bases fit TRBD1. Germline V gene lookup returns CDR1 SEHNR and CDR2 FQNEAQ (reference sequence). The CDR3 has 14 residues. J was trimmed by 4 bases and V by 5 bases; bases with no gene match: 6. The CDR3 spells CASSGMTGVTEAFF. The CDR3 DNA reads TGTGCCAGCAGCGGAATGACAGGGGTCACTGAAGCTTTCTTT.

This chain uses TRBV7-7 with TRBJ2-3, with a possible D match to TRBD1 (5 bases). The CDR3 is 15 amino acids. V was pared by 6 bases and J by 6 bases, with 19 bases between. Germline V lookup: CDR1 SSHAT, CDR2 FNYEAQ (reference sequence). CDR3 sequence (DNA): TGTGCCAGCAGAGGGGCAAGCCTAGAACGGGATACGCAGTATTTT. Translated, it gives CASRGASLERDTQYF.

This clonotype was seen a single time. This rearrangement joins TRBV7-2 to TRBJ2-3, with D hard to call. Germline CDR1 SGHTA, CDR2 FQGNSA. Trimming removed 1 base at V and 3 bases at J, with 8 bases between. The CDR3 length is 14 residues. CDR3 in DNA: TGTGCCAGCAGCTTAGGCAGTTATACAGATACGCAGTATTTT. Its protein product is CASSLGSYTDTQYF.

The V and J genes are TRBV20-1 and TRBJ2-7; a possible D gene is TRBD2 (5 bases). With 3 bases removed from V and 2 bases from J, the gap between germline ends came to 8 bases. The CDR3 is made up of 12 amino acids. Germline V gene data show CDR1 as DFQATT and CDR2 as SNEGSKA (reference sequence). In DNA form, the CDR3 reads TGCAGTGCTAGCGGAGGTACCTACGAGCAGTACTTC. It is translated as CSASGGTYEQYF.

This chain connects TRBV9 to TRBJ1-1; the D gene is possibly TRBD1 (6 bases). CDR1 is SGDLS, CDR2 YYNGEE, per germline. This CDR3 contains 14 residues. Trimming cost V 4 bases and J 1 base, with 11 bases left between them. The chain's CDR3 is CASSINRENTEAFF. For the CDR3, the DNA is TGTGCCAGCAGCATAAACAGGGAGAACACTGAAGCTTTCTTT.

Only one count was recorded for this clonotype. This sequence joins TRBV25-1 and TRBJ1-2; no clear D. Trimming took off 3 bases at V and 4 bases at J, with 12 bases between the two ends. The CDR3 contains 14 residues. In germline, CDR1 is MGHDK, CDR2 SYGVNS. Here the CDR3 DNA reads TGTGCCAGCAGTGAGGCACCTAGGAGCTATGGCTACACCTTC. Protein: CASSEAPRSYGYTF.

The gene calls are TRBV9 and TRBJ1-2; D gene ambiguous. This CDR3 region has 13 residues. Germline V gives CDR1 SGDLS, CDR2 YYNGEE. Trimming removed 2 bases from V and 5 bases from J, with 10 bases in between. The chain's CDR3 is CASSVATPYGYTF. The CDR3 DNA reads as TGTGCCAGCAGCGTGGCAACCCCTTATGGCTACACCTTC.

The V call is TRBV10-3, the J call TRBJ2-7; D gene unclear. This CDR3 has 12 residues. The V end was cut by 5 bases, the J end by 2 bases, with 7 bases between. Germline values: CDR1 ENHRY, CDR2 SYGVKD. CDR3 loop: CAISNRAYEQYF. The CDR3 DNA is TGTGCCATCAGTAACCGGGCCTACGAGCAGTACTTC.

V usage is TRBV6-2 or TRBV6-3 and J usage is TRBJ2-7, with 7 bases matching TRBD1. Losses at the gene ends were 2 bases for V and 3 bases for J; bases not matched to a gene: 10. The CDR3 is made up of 16 amino acids. Germline V CDR1 and CDR2: MNHEY, SVGEGT. CDR3 in amino acids: CASSYPRQGLFYEQYF. The CDR3, as DNA: TGTGCCAGCAGTTACCCCCGACAGGGCCTCTTCTACGAGCAGTACTTC.

The chain recombines TRBV6-5 with TRBJ2-5; 7 bases line up with TRBD1. This CDR3 is 14 amino acids long. The junction had 8 bases not matched to a gene; V was cut back by 6 bases and J by 4 bases. Germline CDR1 reads MNHEY; CDR2 reads SVGAGI. In DNA, the CDR3 is TGTGCCAGCAGACTAGACAGGGCCGTAGAGACCCAGTACTTC. This encodes CASRLDRAVETQYF.

The chain joins TRBV7-9 to TRBJ2-7, with 9 bases lining up with TRBD1. Per the germline V gene, CDR1 is SEHNR and CDR2 is FQNEAQ (reference sequence). The length of the CDR3 is 14 residues. Trimming cost V 5 bases and J 5 bases; bases outside gene matches: 7. The CDR3 nucleotides read TGTGCCAGCAGCCCCCGGACAGGGGTCGACGAGCAGTACTTC. Protein sequence: CASSPRTGVDEQYF.

Note on this clonotype: Germline is not matched at one junction end, which may reflect a read error. V gene TRBV7-7 combines with J gene TRBJ2-3; unclear D gene. The CDR3 sequence is 13 residues long. Germline CDR1 SSHAT, CDR2 FNYEAQ (reference sequence). CDR3 amino acids: CASSLQYTDTQYF. CDR3 in DNA: TGTGCTAGCAGCTTACAATACACAGATACGCAGTATTTT.

CDR3 nucleotide sequence: TGTGCCAGCAGTTTCCTCAGGGATCTTGCTGGAAACACCATATATTTT. Protein: CASSFLRDLAGNTIYF. V gene TRBV12-3 or TRBV12-4 combines with J gene TRBJ1-3, with D possibly matching TRBD1 (5 bases). This CDR3 comprises 16 residues. Trimming removed 3 bases from V and 2 bases from J, with 14 bases in between.

CDR3 sequence reads: CASSRDSTGELFF. CDR3 DNA: TGTGCCAGCAGCAGGGACAGCACCGGGGAGCTGTTTTTT. This chain joins TRBV7-8 and TRBJ2-2, with 7 nucleotides matching TRBD1. The CDR3 is 13 amino acids. J was trimmed by 4 bases and V by 5 bases; bases with no gene match: 1. From germline, CDR1 is SGHVS and CDR2 FQNEAQ.

This clonotype has a handful of counts. This chain uses TRBV9 with TRBJ2-3, with D hard to call. V lost 0 bases, J lost 5 bases, and 7 bases lay in between. Germline CDR1 is SGDLS and CDR2 is YYNGEE. CDR3 length: 13 amino acids. The CDR3 DNA is TGTGCCAGCAGCGTAGCTTGGGGAGATACGCAGTATTTT. This translates into CASSVAWGDTQYF.

The chain couples TRBV20-1 to TRBJ2-7; 10 bases match TRBD1. V lost 4 bases to trimming and J lost 6 bases; unmatched junction nucleotides: 12. Germline V CDR1 and CDR2: DFQATT, SNEGSKA (reference sequence). CDR3 length: 15 residues. The CDR3 spells CSAIHSGQGSSEQYF. The DNA of the CDR3 is TGCAGTGCTATTCATTCGGGACAGGGGTCTTCCGAGCAGTACTTC.

This rearrangement joins TRBV6-5 to TRBJ1-2; maybe TRBD1 (5 bases). The CDR3 runs 14 residues. V was pared by 3 bases and J by 0 bases, with 8 bases between. The germline V gene encodes CDR1 MNHEY and CDR2 SVGAGI. The CDR3 protein is CASSYGAANYGYTF. Here the CDR3 DNA reads TGTGCCAGCAGTTATGGGGCAGCTAACTATGGCTACACCTTC.